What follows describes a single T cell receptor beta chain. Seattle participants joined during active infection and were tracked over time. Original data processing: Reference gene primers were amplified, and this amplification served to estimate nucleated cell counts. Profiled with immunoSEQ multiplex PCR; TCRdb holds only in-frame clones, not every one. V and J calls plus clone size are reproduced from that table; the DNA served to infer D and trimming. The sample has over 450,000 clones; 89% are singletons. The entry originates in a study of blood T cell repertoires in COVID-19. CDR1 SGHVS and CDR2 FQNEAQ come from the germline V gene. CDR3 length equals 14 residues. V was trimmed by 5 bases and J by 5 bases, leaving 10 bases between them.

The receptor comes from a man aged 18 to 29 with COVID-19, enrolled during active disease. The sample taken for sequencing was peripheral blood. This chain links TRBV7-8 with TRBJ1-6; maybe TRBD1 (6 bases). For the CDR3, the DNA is TGTGCCAGCAGCACTCGGACAGATAATTCACCCCTCCACTTT. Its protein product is CASSTRTDNSPLHF.